This is a list of T cell receptor beta chains from one sample in a study of CXCR3-negative and CXCR3-positive naive CD8 T cells. TCRdb re-called the 5' RACE reads, yielding one record per CDR3 amino acid sequence without DNA. The sample totals around 56,000 distinct CDR3 sequences. The sequenced sample consisted of naive CXCR3- CD8+ T cells from blood. These receptors were obtained from a human donor in good health. Some clones in this sample may be carry-over from other donors' samples. Each CDR3 is given with its conserved first and last residue. Each record gives: J gene, V gene, CDR3 protein.

j_call: TRBJ1-1
v_call: TRBV25-1
cdr3_aa: CASSEYVGGNTEAFF

j_call: TRBJ1-1
v_call: TRBV29-1
cdr3_aa: CSVVGSRRDPEAFF

j_call: TRBJ2-1
v_call: TRBV3-1
cdr3_aa: CASSLREEQFF

j_call: TRBJ2-7
v_call: TRBV12-5
cdr3_aa: CASGHAGQTYEQYF

j_call: TRBJ2-5
v_call: TRBV4-2
cdr3_aa: CASSQVMAGLNPGETQYF

j_call: TRBJ2-2
v_call: TRBV14
cdr3_aa: CASSQPGAEITGELFF

j_call: TRBJ2-5
v_call: TRBV5-1
cdr3_aa: CASSPERTGAASAQYF

j_call: TRBJ2-2
v_call: TRBV20-1
cdr3_aa: CSARARDGPVGWNTGELFF

j_call: TRBJ2-7
v_call: TRBV27
cdr3_aa: CASSERLAGGQHEQYF

j_call: TRBJ1-6
v_call: TRBV13
cdr3_aa: CASSLAAGALSDSPLHF

j_call: TRBJ2-1
v_call: TRBV14
cdr3_aa: CASSLTPGTVTNEQFF

j_call: TRBJ2-7
v_call: TRBV28
cdr3_aa: CASSFVRGLTYEQYF

j_call: TRBJ1-2
v_call: TRBV29-1
cdr3_aa: CSVREEGIGGYTF

j_call: TRBJ1-5
v_call: TRBV7-9
cdr3_aa: CASSLVTASYSNQPQHF

j_call: TRBJ2-7
v_call: TRBV20-1
cdr3_aa: CSATPEGTTIYEQYF

j_call: TRBJ2-7
v_call: TRBV27
cdr3_aa: CASSLSEGSYEQYF

j_call: TRBJ1-2
v_call: TRBV19
cdr3_aa: CASIPSGTVTLGYTF

j_call: TRBJ2-3
v_call: TRBV27
cdr3_aa: CASSFLEGLAVPDTQYF

j_call: TRBJ2-5
v_call: TRBV12-3/TRBV12-4
cdr3_aa: CATTMGETQETQYF

j_call: TRBJ1-2
v_call: TRBV7-3
cdr3_aa: CASSFGTNGGYTF

j_call: TRBJ2-2
v_call: TRBV27
cdr3_aa: CASTTGTGENTGELFF

j_call: TRBJ2-1
v_call: TRBV2
cdr3_aa: CASFQGQSLNNEQFF

j_call: TRBJ2-7
v_call: TRBV29-1
cdr3_aa: CSVGGSTYEQYF

j_call: TRBJ2-7
v_call: TRBV7-9
cdr3_aa: CASSLVQYEQYF

j_call: TRBJ2-1
v_call: TRBV30
cdr3_aa: CACSPRDRLYNEQSF

j_call: TRBJ2-2
v_call: TRBV7-9
cdr3_aa: CASSHPTGELFF

j_call: TRBJ2-1
v_call: TRBV4-3
cdr3_aa: CASSQESSGGPYSYNEQFF

j_call: TRBJ2-3
v_call: TRBV5-1
cdr3_aa: CASSLAGTSAGADTQYF

j_call: TRBJ2-3
v_call: TRBV29-1
cdr3_aa: CSVERLAGEPPGVDTQYF

j_call: TRBJ2-7
v_call: TRBV10-3
cdr3_aa: CAISGALDEQYF

j_call: TRBJ2-2
v_call: TRBV7-9
cdr3_aa: CASSPRQRLNTGELFF

j_call: TRBJ2-3
v_call: TRBV7-9
cdr3_aa: CASSSSVADTQYF

j_call: TRBJ2-6
v_call: TRBV12-3/TRBV12-4
cdr3_aa: CASSMTGDRVAGANVLTF

j_call: TRBJ2-1
v_call: TRBV3-1
cdr3_aa: CASSQWDTGTSGNNEQFF

j_call: TRBJ2-3
v_call: TRBV7-7
cdr3_aa: CASSRTGAETQYF

j_call: TRBJ2-2
v_call: TRBV27
cdr3_aa: CASSPIRATGELFF

j_call: TRBJ1-4
v_call: TRBV29-1
cdr3_aa: CSVGSERVGNEKLFF

j_call: TRBJ2-6
v_call: TRBV27
cdr3_aa: CASSFSGGRLHSGANVLTF

j_call: TRBJ1-1
v_call: TRBV7-8
cdr3_aa: CASSYQDRVNTEAFF

j_call: TRBJ2-7
v_call: TRBV5-1
cdr3_aa: CASSLRTSGAYEQYF

j_call: TRBJ1-1
v_call: TRBV29-1
cdr3_aa: CSIKAQNTEAFF